This T cell receptor beta chain was obtained from a study of cytomegalovirus exposure and HLA in healthy donors. The primer mix had 60 Vbeta and 13 Jbeta primers. Clones were sequenced by immunoSEQ multiplex PCR, and TCRdb holds only the in-frame ones, with some missing. The specimen's table records 150,000 to 250,000 clones. As for the donors, each was a healthy bone marrow donor. This CDR3 has 11 residues. The V end was cut by 8 bases, the J end by 7 bases, with 8 bases between. Germline V gene sequence: CDR1 LNHDA, CDR2 SQIVND (reference sequence). Sequencing was carried out using PBMCs. The TCR sequence derives from a boy aged 5-17 years in good health and CMV-seronegative. The chain combines TRBV19 with TRBJ2-2; D is ambiguous. The chain's CDR3 is CASRRSGELFF. CDR3 coding DNA: TGTGCCAGTCGTAGGAGCGGGGAGCTGTTTTTT.